Presented here are 26 T cell receptor beta chains from one specimen sequenced in a study of cytomegalovirus exposure and HLA in healthy donors. PCR used 60 Vbeta primers and 13 Jbeta primers. Profiling relied on immunoSEQ multiplex PCR, and the TCRdb table lists in-frame clones only, not all of them. The sample holds 150,000 to 250,000 clones, roughly 85% seen once. Sequenced sample: PBMCs. Receptor source: a woman in her fifties or sixties in good health and CMV-seronegative.

CDR3 region: CASSLRDSGRAYNEQFF. CDR3 in DNA: TGTGCCAGCAGCTTAAGAGATAGCGGGAGAGCGTACAATGAGCAGTTCTTC. The V call is TRBV7-6, the J call TRBJ2-1; 9 bases align to TRBD2. CDR3 length equals 17 residues. Per germline, CDR1 SGHVS and CDR2 FNYEAQ. V lost 2 bases and J lost 4; bases outside the gene matches: 9.

This clone was detected once. The rearrangement joins TRBV13 to TRBJ2-5, with 7 bases lining up with TRBD1. V was clipped by 4 bases and J by 8 bases; unmatched bases: 10. The CDR3 is 14 amino acids. Looked up from germline, CDR1 is PRHDT and CDR2 is FYEKMQ (reference sequence). The CDR3 loop is CASSSGGQYLTQYF. The CDR3, as DNA: TGTGCCAGCAGCTCAGGGGGACAGTATCTTACCCAGTACTTC.

The chain couples TRBV5-1 to TRBJ1-1; D gene ambiguous. Trimming took 0 bases from V and 1 from J, leaving 13 bases between them. From germline, CDR1 is SGHRS and CDR2 YFSETQ. There are 16 residues in the CDR3. The DNA of the CDR3 is TGCGCCAGCAGCTTGGCCGGAGGTTCTTCGAACACTGAAGCTTTCTTT. This sequence encodes CASSLAGGSSNTEAFF.

Worth noting for this clone: Relative to the germline gene, one junction end is altered; a read error may explain this. V is TRBV6-5 and J is TRBJ2-7; 9 positions agree with TRBD1. CDR3 length equals 15 residues. Germline V gene sequence: CDR1 MNHEY, CDR2 SVGAGI. This chain's CDR3 is CAGSYSDRGPYEQYF. CDR3 nucleotide sequence: TGTGCCGGCAGTTACTCGGACAGGGGTCCCTACGAGCAGTACTTC.

This clone was picked up one time. V is TRBV4-2 and J is TRBJ2-7; tentatively, D is TRBD1 (5 bases). Germline CDR1 and CDR2: LGHNA and YNFKEQ. V dropped 3 bases and J dropped 6 bases, with 12 bases sitting between them. The CDR3 covers 13 residues. The CDR3 loop reads CASSQGRAGEQYF. CDR3 nucleotides: TGTGCCAGCAGCCAGGGCAGGGCAGGCGAGCAGTACTTC.

This clone was observed a few times. J is TRBJ1-4 and V is TRBV4-2; 11 bases match TRBD1. Germline V gene sequence: CDR1 LGHNA, CDR2 YNFKEQ. Trimming took 4 bases from V and 3 from J; bases not matched to a gene: 4. The CDR3 runs 16 residues. The CDR3 nucleotides read TGTGCCAGCAGCCCAGGACAGGGGGCGGCTAATGAAAAACTGTTTTTT. It codes for CASSPGQGAANEKLFF.

This rearrangement joins TRBV5-1 to TRBJ2-1, with TRBD2 identical over 14 bases. The CDR3 is 18 residues long. V was pared by 1 base and J by 7 bases, with 10 bases of the junction left unmatched. Germline V gene lookup returns CDR1 SGHRS and CDR2 YFSETQ. The CDR3 reads CASSLPDGTSGSGNEQFF. CDR3 coding DNA: TGCGCCAGCAGCTTGCCTGACGGGACTAGCGGGAGTGGGAATGAGCAGTTCTTC.

A word on this clone: A junction boundary mismatches the germline segment, possibly from a read error. The chain links TRBV20-1 to TRBJ2-1; no definite D call. Germline-derived CDR1 and CDR2 are DFQATT and SNEGSKA (reference sequence). This CDR3 contains 11 residues. DNA of the CDR3: TGCAGCGCTACCGGGTACAATGAGCAGTTCTTC. Translated: CSATGYNEQFF.

This chain connects TRBV6-6 to TRBJ2-5, with D perhaps TRBD2 (5 bases). The J call may be incorrect, as the DNA end agrees better with TRBJ2-7. From germline, CDR1 is MNHNY and CDR2 SVGAGI (reference sequence). This CDR3 is 13 amino acids long. The CDR3 loop is CASSYSRAHEQYF. DNA for the CDR3: TGTGCCAGCAGTTACTCGAGGGCCCACGAGCAGTACTTC.

This chain uses TRBV27 with TRBJ2-1; D gene unclear. This CDR3 spans 14 amino acids. Germline V gene lookup returns CDR1 MNHEY and CDR2 SMNVEV (reference sequence). The V end was cut by 0 bases, the J end by 2 bases, with 5 bases between. As DNA, the CDR3 is TGTGCCAGCAGTTTATCCGTTGCCTACAATGAGCAGTTCTTC. Its translation is CASSLSVAYNEQFF.

There are a few counts of this clone. The rearrangement joins TRBV6-5 to TRBJ2-1; weak D call: TRBD2 (7 bases). V lost 6 bases, J lost 4 bases, and 13 bases lay in between. The CDR3 runs to 14 residues. Germline CDR1 MNHEY, CDR2 SVGAGI. The CDR3 spells CASSRGLKYNEQFF. CDR3 nucleotides: TGTGCCAGCAGCAGGGGACTAAAATACAATGAGCAGTTCTTC.

Remarks on this clone: One end of the junction is discordant with germline, which a read error may explain. The chain recombines TRBV7-9 with TRBJ2-7, with D unclear. This CDR3 is 16 amino acids long. The germline V gene encodes CDR1 SEHNR and CDR2 FQNEAQ (reference sequence). This CDR3 is CSSSLAPPGSPYEQYF. The CDR3 region has the DNA TGTTCCAGCAGCTTAGCCCCCCCAGGATCTCCCTACGAGCAGTACTTC.

This clone was seen a handful of times. V gene TRBV6-4 combines with J gene TRBJ2-1; TRBD2 matches 13 bases. J gave up 6 bases and V 4 bases, and 0 bases lay outside the gene matches. The germline CDR1 and CDR2 sequences are MRHNA and SNTAGT. CDR3 length equals 14 residues. The CDR3 protein is CASSGTSGSNEQFF. The CDR3 DNA follows: TGTGCCAGCAGTGGGACTAGCGGGAGCAATGAGCAGTTCTTC.

V is TRBV7-9 and J is TRBJ1-1; D call uncertain. With 2 bases removed from V and 1 base from J, the gap between germline ends came to 5 bases. Germline CDR1 reads SEHNR; CDR2 reads FQNEAQ (reference sequence). This CDR3 spans 13 amino acids. The CDR3 reads CASSLQQNTEAFF. CDR3 DNA: TGTGCCAGCAGCTTACAACAGAACACTGAAGCTTTCTTT.

The genes are TRBV5-1 and TRBJ1-2, with a tentative D call TRBD1 (6 bases). The CDR3 contains 14 residues. In germline, CDR1 is SGHRS, CDR2 YFSETQ. V lost 4 bases, J lost 0 bases, and 10 bases lay in between. In nucleotides, the CDR3 is TGCGCCAGCAGCCGACAGGCGGCTAACTATGGCTACACCTTC. Amino acid sequence: CASSRQAANYGYTF. Filled out from reference TRBV5-1 and TRBJ1-2, the complete variable domain reads KAGVTQTPRYLIKTRGQQVTLSCSPISGHRSVSWYQQTPGQGLQFLFEYFSETQRNKGNFPGRFSGRQFSNSRSEMNVSTLELGDSALYLCASSRQAANYGYTFGSGTRLTVV.

This rearrangement joins TRBV6-6 to TRBJ1-3; D unclear. The CDR3 length is 16 residues. Germline CDR1 MNHNY, CDR2 SVGAGI (reference sequence). The V and J ends lost 7 bases and 0 bases respectively, with 16 bases between them. CDR3 residues: CASTSGNPYSGNTIYF. CDR3 in DNA: TGTGCCAGCACTTCCGGGAATCCCTACTCTGGAAACACCATATATTTT.

The chain employs TRBV13 and TRBJ2-1, with 9 bases matching TRBD1. Germline-derived CDR1 and CDR2 are PRHDT and FYEKMQ (reference sequence). The J segment lost 6 bases and the V segment lost 2 bases, leaving 5 bases of the junction unmatched. The CDR3 runs to 15 residues. CDR3: CASSLNRGHSNEQFF. The DNA for the CDR3 is TGTGCCAGCAGCTTAAACAGGGGGCATTCCAATGAGCAGTTCTTC.

This rearrangement joins TRBV4-2 to TRBJ1-3; 8 positions match TRBD1. The CDR3 has 15 residues. In germline, CDR1 is LGHNA, CDR2 YNFKEQ. V was pared by 0 bases and J by 4 bases, with 2 bases of the junction left unmatched. CDR3 amino acids: CASSQEDREGNTIYF. The CDR3 DNA sequence: TGTGCCAGCAGCCAAGAGGACAGGGAGGGAAACACCATATATTTT.

V and J are TRBV4-1 and TRBJ2-1; D is possibly TRBD1 (6 bases). This CDR3 region has 16 residues. CDR1 is MGHRA and CDR2 is YSYEKL in the germline V gene. V gave up 0 bases and J gave up 2 bases, with 11 bases separating them. This CDR3 reads CASSQDIRGTYNEQFF. The CDR3 DNA is TGCGCCAGCAGCCAAGATATCAGGGGAACCTACAATGAGCAGTTCTTC.

The chain is built from TRBV28 and TRBJ2-7, with TRBD2 identical over 7 bases. J gave up 0 bases and V 11 bases, and 13 bases lay outside the gene matches. The germline V gene has CDR1 MDHEN and CDR2 SYDVKM. The CDR3 has 15 residues. In DNA form, the CDR3 reads TGTGCCTCGAGGGAGAGGGGCGGGAGCTCCTACGAGCAGTACTTC. This codes for CASRERGGSSYEQYF.

J is TRBJ1-6 and V is TRBV7-8; perhaps TRBD1 as D (6 bases). From germline, CDR1 is SGHVS and CDR2 FQNEAQ. This CDR3 is built from 15 residues. V was pared by 4 bases and J by 9 bases, with 16 bases between. The CDR3 DNA reads as TGTGCCAGCAGCTCGACGACAGGCATTGGTTCACCCCTCCACTTT. Encoded protein: CASSSTTGIGSPLHF.

The chain uses TRBV5-1 and TRBJ2-2, with 8 bases lining up with TRBD1. This CDR3 has 15 residues. Looked up from germline, CDR1 is SGHRS and CDR2 is YFSETQ. The V gene end was trimmed by 0 bases and the J gene end by 3 bases; junction bases not matched to a gene: 1. In DNA, the CDR3 is TGCGCCAGCAGCTTGGCCAGGGGGCACACCGGGGAGCTGTTTTTT. Amino acids: CASSLARGHTGELFF.

The chain uses TRBV27 and TRBJ1-1; 7 nucleotides line up with TRBD1. V lost 5 bases and J lost 5; bases outside the gene matches: 17. Germline-derived CDR1 and CDR2 are MNHEY and SMNVEV (reference sequence). The CDR3 extends over 17 amino acids. This chain's CDR3 is CASSEPARGRGGTEAFF. The CDR3 region has the DNA TGTGCCAGCAGTGAACCGGCGAGGGGGCGCGGGGGGACTGAAGCTTTCTTT.

This clone has only one observation. This sequence joins TRBV28 and TRBJ2-3; 8 bases map to TRBD2. V shed 4 bases and J 5 bases; nucleotides not matched to a gene: 8. The CDR3 extends over 15 amino acids. Germline V CDR1 and CDR2: MDHEN, SYDVKM. The CDR3 protein is CASSSPAGVGDTQYF. The CDR3 region has the DNA TGTGCCAGCAGTTCCCCAGCGGGGGTCGGAGATACGCAGTATTTT.

As for this clone: The sample has other DNA sequences that encode this CDR3 too. The rearrangement links TRBV27 to TRBJ2-7; D is perhaps TRBD1 (5 bases). CDR1 is MNHEY, CDR2 SMNVEV, per germline (reference sequence). The CDR3 runs to 13 residues. The ends were cut back, 3 bases at V and 2 bases at J, with 8 bases in the middle. In DNA form, the CDR3 reads TGTGCCAGCAGTTTTGGGGCTACCTACGAGCAGTACTTC. Its translation: CASSFGATYEQYF.

J is TRBJ2-3 and V is TRBV11-2; TRBD2 aligns across 10 bases. V was pared by 3 bases and J by 6 bases, with 3 bases of the junction left unmatched. The CDR3 extends over 14 amino acids. CDR1 is SGHAT, CDR2 FQNNGV, per germline. The CDR3 reads CASSLGLARDTQYF. DNA of the CDR3: TGTGCCAGCAGCTTGGGACTAGCGAGGGATACGCAGTATTTT.